One sample yielded the 5 T cell receptor beta chains listed below, sequenced in a study of blood T cell repertoires in COVID-19. Some clones are missing from TCRdb's copy, which holds only in-frame ones; the method was immunoSEQ multiplex PCR. This sample has tens of thousands of clones, with roughly 85% found just once. The sample was peripheral blood. All receptors derive from a man aged 55 to 70 with acute or convalescent COVID-19.

The J gene is TRBJ1-3, the V gene TRBV4-3; 7 bases align to TRBD1. Germline V CDR1 and CDR2: LGHNA, YSLEER. Trimming took 1 base from V and 0 from J; bases not matched to a gene: 3. The length of the CDR3 is 16 residues. DNA of the CDR3: TGCGCCAGCAGCCAAGGGACAGGATCCTCTGGAAACACCATATATTTT. Translated, it gives CASSQGTGSSGNTIYF.

CDR3 residues: CASSHRDSNYNEQFF. CDR3 coding DNA: TGTGCCAGCAGCCACCGGGACAGTAACTACAATGAGCAGTTCTTC. The chain is built from TRBV3-1 (or the pseudogene TRBV3-2) and TRBJ2-1; 7 bases are a match to TRBD1. CDR3 size: 15 residues. The germline V gene has CDR1 LGHDT and CDR2 YNNKEL (reference sequence). The V and J ends lost 3 bases and 3 bases, in that order; junction bases with no gene match: 5.

This clone has only one observation. The genes are TRBV7-2 and TRBJ2-7; 8 bases are shared with TRBD2. Germline-derived CDR1 and CDR2 are SGHTA and FQGNSA. V was pared by 1 base and J by 2 bases, with 10 bases of the junction left unmatched. CDR3 length: 17 amino acids. CDR3 sequence reads: CASSLVGTAGATYEQYF. CDR3 nucleotide sequence: TGTGCCAGCAGCTTAGTAGGTACAGCGGGGGCCACCTACGAGCAGTACTTC.

CDR3 sequence reads: CASSQSGQANYGYTF. CDR3 nucleotide sequence: TGCGCCAGCAGCCAATCGGGACAGGCGAACTATGGCTACACCTTC. This chain connects TRBV4-3 to TRBJ1-2, with 8 positions matching TRBD1. This CDR3 spans 15 amino acids. V gave up 2 bases and J gave up 2 bases; unmatched junction bases: 4. Germline-derived CDR1 and CDR2 are LGHNA and YSLEER.

CDR3 sequence (DNA): TGTGCCAGCACTCAGGAGGACAGGGGGCTCTATACCTATGGCTACACCTTC. It is translated as CASTQEDRGLYTYGYTF. This chain joins TRBV5-6 and TRBJ1-2; 11 bases match TRBD1. The CDR3 spans 17 residues. Germline V CDR1 and CDR2: SGHDT, YYEEEE. J gave up 4 bases and V 6 bases, and 14 bases lay outside the gene matches. The variable domain in full, completed from reference TRBV5-6 and TRBJ1-2, reads DAGVTQSPTHLIKTRGQQVTLRCSPKSGHDTVSWYQQALGQGPQFIFQYYEEEERQRGNFPDRFSGHQFPNYSSELNVNALLLGDSALYLCASTQEDRGLYTYGYTFGSGTRLTVV.